The entry that follows covers one T cell receptor (beta chain) sequence. Its matching antigen is unknown. The RNA input was roughly 0.45 to 1 ug, and it was reverse transcribed with random hexamers. Across 54 Vbeta and 13 Jbeta, TCR beta CDR3 was amplified with immunoSEQ multiplex PCR. MiXCR was run by TCRdb on the immunoSEQ multiplex PCR reads, yielding one entry per CDR3 protein. The sample shows approximately 210,000 distinct CDR3 sequences, 94% of them seen only once. The entry originates in a study of CD8 T cells in Susac syndrome. Recently defined diagnostic criteria classed the Susac syndrome patients as definite or probable. Study-level findings and limits: As the study acknowledged, the number of individuals in its TCR sequencing and HLA analysis was relatively small. Within Susac syndrome CD4+ T cell repertoires, clonal expansion was not evident.

Trimming shortened V by 3 bases and J by 6 bases, and 14 bases separated the two germline ends. Germline CDR1 is DFQATT and CDR2 is SNEGSKA (reference sequence). This CDR3 has 13 residues. Sequencing used CD4+ T cells from PBMCs. The gene calls are TRBV20-1 and TRBJ1-1, with a weak D call TRBD1 (5 bases). This receptor was identified in a human donor with Susac syndrome. The chain's CDR3 is CSASERGRSEAFF. CDR3 DNA sequence: TGCAGTGCTAGTGAGAGGGGACGCTCTGAAGCTTTCTTT.